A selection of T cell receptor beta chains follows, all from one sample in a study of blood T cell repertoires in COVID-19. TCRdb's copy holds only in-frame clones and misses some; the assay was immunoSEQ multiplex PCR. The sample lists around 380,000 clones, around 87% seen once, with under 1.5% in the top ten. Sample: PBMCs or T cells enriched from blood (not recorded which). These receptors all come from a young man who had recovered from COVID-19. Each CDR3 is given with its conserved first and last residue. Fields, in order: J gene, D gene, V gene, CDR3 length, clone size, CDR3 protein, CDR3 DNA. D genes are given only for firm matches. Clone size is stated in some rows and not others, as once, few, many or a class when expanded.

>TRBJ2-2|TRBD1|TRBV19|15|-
CASSARQGNTGELFF
TGTGCCAGTAGTGCTAGACAGGGTAACACCGGGGAGCTGTTTTTT
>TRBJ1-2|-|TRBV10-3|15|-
CAISESSRGVYGYTF
TGTGCCATCAGTGAGTCGAGCCGGGGGGTCTATGGCTACACCTTC
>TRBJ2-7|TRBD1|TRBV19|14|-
CASTLGTGSYEQYF
TGTGCCAGTACCCTTGGGACAGGGTCCTACGAGCAGTACTTC
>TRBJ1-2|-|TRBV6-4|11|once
CASSAGVGYTF
TGTGCCAGCAGTGCAGGGGTTGGCTACACCTTC
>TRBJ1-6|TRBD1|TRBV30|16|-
CAWSVEGALYNSPLHF
TGTGCCTGGAGTGTAGAGGGGGCCTTGTATAATTCACCCCTCCACTTT
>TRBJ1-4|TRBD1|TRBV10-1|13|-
CASSERQGEKLFF
TGCGCCAGCAGTGAGAGACAGGGAGAAAAACTGTTTTTT
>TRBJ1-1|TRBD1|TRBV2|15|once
CASTSFTGGNTEAFF
TGTGCCAGCACCTCATTTACAGGGGGCAACACTGAAGCTTTCTTT
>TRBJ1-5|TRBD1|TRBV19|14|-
CASSIPGQGKTQHF
TGTGCCAGTAGTATCCCGGGACAGGGCAAGACCCAGCATTTT
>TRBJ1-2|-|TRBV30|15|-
CAGTGSHKQNYGYTF
TGTGCCGGCACAGGGTCCCATAAACAGAACTATGGCTACACCTTC
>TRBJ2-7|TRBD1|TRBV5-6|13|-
CASSFTGGAEQYF
TGTGCCAGCAGCTTCACAGGGGGCGCGGAGCAGTACTTC
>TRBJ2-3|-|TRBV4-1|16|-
CASSHPGLQRTDTQYF
TGCGCCAGCAGCCACCCGGGACTGCAACGCACAGATACGCAGTATTTT
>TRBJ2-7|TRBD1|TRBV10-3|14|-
CAISWTGLSYEQYF
TGTGCCATCAGTTGGACAGGCCTCTCCTACGAGCAGTACTTC
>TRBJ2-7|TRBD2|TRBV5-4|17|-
CASSLGERGGDSYEQYF
TGTGCCAGCAGCTTGGGCGAGCGGGGGGGGGACTCCTACGAGCAGTACTTC
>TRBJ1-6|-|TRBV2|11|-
CASKGKGPLHF
TGTGCCAGCAAGGGGAAAGGGCCCCTCCACTTT
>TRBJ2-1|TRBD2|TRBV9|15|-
CASSVERGTYNEQFF
TGTGCCAGCAGCGTAGAGCGGGGGACCTACAATGAGCAGTTCTTC
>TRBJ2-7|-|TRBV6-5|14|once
CASSPRDNSYEQYF
TGTGCCAGCAGTCCCCGGGACAACTCCTACGAGCAGTACTTC
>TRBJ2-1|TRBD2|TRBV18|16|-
CASSPEKAGDLNEQFF
TGTGCCAGCTCACCAGAGAAAGCGGGAGACCTCAATGAGCAGTTCTTC
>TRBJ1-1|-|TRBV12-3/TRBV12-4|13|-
CASSLGRHTEAFF
TGTGCCAGCAGTTTAGGCAGGCACACTGAAGCTTTCTTT
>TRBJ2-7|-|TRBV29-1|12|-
CNVEDGGNEQYF
TGCAACGTTGAAGACGGCGGGAACGAGCAGTACTTC
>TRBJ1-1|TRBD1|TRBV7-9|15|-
CASSGWTGTNTEAFF
TGTGCCAGCAGCGGATGGACAGGGACGAACACTGAAGCTTTCTTT
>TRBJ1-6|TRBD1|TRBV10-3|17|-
CAISESTGTPANSPLHF
TGTGCCATCAGTGAGTCGACAGGGACCCCCGCGAATTCACCCCTCCACTTT
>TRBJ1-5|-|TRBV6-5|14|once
CASRSGGGNQPQHF
TGTGCCAGCAGGTCCGGGGGGGGCAATCAGCCCCAGCATTTT
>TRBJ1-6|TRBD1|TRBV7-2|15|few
CASSLRTGENSPLHF
TGTGCCAGCAGCTTACGTACAGGGGAAAATTCACCCCTCCACTTT
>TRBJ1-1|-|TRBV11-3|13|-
CASSLRENTEAFF
TGTGCCAGCAGCTTAAGAGAGAACACTGAAGCTTTCTTT
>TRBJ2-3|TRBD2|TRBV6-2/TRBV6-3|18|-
CASSPLATSGGYTDTQYF
TGTGCCAGCAGTCCGCTCGCTACTAGCGGGGGATACACAGATACGCAGTATTTT
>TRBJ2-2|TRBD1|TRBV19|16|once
CASSIMGQGRTGELFF
TGTGCCAGTAGTATTATGGGACAGGGAAGGACCGGGGAGCTGTTTTTT
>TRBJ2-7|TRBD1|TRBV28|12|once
CAHTQGQGEQYF
TGTGCCCATACCCAGGGACAGGGGGAGCAGTACTTC
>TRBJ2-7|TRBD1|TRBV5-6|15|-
CASSLIQGTGGEQYF
TGTGCCAGCAGCTTGATTCAGGGGACAGGGGGTGAGCAGTACTTC
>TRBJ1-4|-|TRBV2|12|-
CASKDRIGKLFF
TGTGCCAGCAAGGATCGGATCGGGAAACTGTTTTTT
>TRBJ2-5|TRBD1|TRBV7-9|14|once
CASSPQGFQETQYF
TGTGCCAGCAGCCCACAGGGGTTCCAAGAGACCCAGTACTTC
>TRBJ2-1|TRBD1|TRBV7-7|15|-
CASSPGQGYDNEQFF
TGTGCCAGCAGCCCTGGACAGGGGTATGACAATGAGCAGTTCTTC
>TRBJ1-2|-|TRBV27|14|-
CASSGQPFWYGYTF
TGTGCCAGCAGTGGACAGCCCTTTTGGTATGGCTACACCTTC
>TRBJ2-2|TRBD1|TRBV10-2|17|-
CASSARDRGRGTGELFF
TGCGCCAGCAGTGCCCGGGACAGGGGGCGCGGAACCGGGGAGCTGTTTTTT
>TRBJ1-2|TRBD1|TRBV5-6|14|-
CASSLTGVNYGYTF
TGTGCCAGCAGCTTGACAGGGGTCAACTATGGCTACACCTTC
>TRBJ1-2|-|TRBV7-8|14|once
CASSLTGWVQGYTF
TGTGCCAGCAGCTTAACAGGGTGGGTGCAGGGCTACACCTTC
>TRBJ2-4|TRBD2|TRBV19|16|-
CASSAGLALAKNIQYF
TGTGCCAGTAGTGCGGGACTAGCCCTAGCCAAAAACATTCAGTACTTC
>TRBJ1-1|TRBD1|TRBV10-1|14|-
CASSAGQRNTEAFF
TGCGCCAGCAGTGCGGGACAGAGGAACACTGAAGCTTTCTTT
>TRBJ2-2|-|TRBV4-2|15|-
CASSQYLDDPGELFF
TGTGCCAGCAGCCAGTATCTAGACGACCCCGGGGAGCTGTTTTTT
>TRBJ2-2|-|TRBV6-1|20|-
CASSEADQLAGQINTGELFF
TGTGCCAGCAGTGAAGCGGACCAACTTGCGGGACAGATAAACACCGGGGAGCTGTTTTTT
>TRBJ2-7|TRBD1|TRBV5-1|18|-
CASSLGPPQGVSSYEQYF
TGCGCCAGCAGCTTGGGCCCGCCACAGGGGGTTAGCTCCTACGAGCAGTACTTC
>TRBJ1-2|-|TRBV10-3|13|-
CAISGDSYDGYTF
TGTGCCATCAGTGGCGACAGTTATGATGGCTACACCTTC
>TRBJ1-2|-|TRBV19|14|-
CASSGARLNYGYTF
TGTGCCAGTAGTGGGGCCCGACTGAACTATGGCTACACCTTC
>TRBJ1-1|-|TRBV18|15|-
CASSPVAGLNTEAFF
TGTGCCAGCTCACCAGTAGCCGGTTTGAACACTGAAGCTTTCTTT
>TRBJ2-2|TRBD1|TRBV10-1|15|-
CASSESGGPTGELFF
TGCGCCAGCAGTGAGTCAGGGGGCCCTACCGGGGAGCTGTTTTTT
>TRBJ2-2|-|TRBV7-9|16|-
CASRSGGRGNTGELFF
TGTGCCAGCAGATCAGGAGGCCGCGGGAACACCGGGGAGCTGTTTTTT
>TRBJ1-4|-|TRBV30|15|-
CAWSVPHGSQEKLFF
TGTGCCTGGAGTGTACCCCACGGGAGTCAGGAAAAACTGTTTTTT
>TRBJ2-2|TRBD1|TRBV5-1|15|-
CASSLGTGNTGELFF
TGCGCCAGCAGCTTAGGGACAGGGAACACCGGGGAGCTGTTTTTT
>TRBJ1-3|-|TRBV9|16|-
CASSWRTAGAGNTIYF
TGTGCCAGCAGCTGGAGGACAGCCGGCGCTGGAAACACCATATATTTT
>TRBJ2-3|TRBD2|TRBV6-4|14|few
CASSKAGSPDTQYF
TGTGCCAGCAGCAAAGCGGGGTCCCCAGATACGCAGTATTTT
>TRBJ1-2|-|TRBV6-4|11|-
CASSDGGGYTF
TGTGCCAGCAGTGACGGAGGAGGCTACACCTTC